This T cell receptor beta chain emerged from a study of long-term antiretroviral therapy in people with HIV. Survey-level resolution applied to immunoSEQ assay v3.0. Profiling relied on immunoSEQ multiplex PCR, and the TCRdb table lists in-frame clones only, not all of them. The sample has about 19,000 clones, around nine tenths seen once. The V and J ends lost 10 bases and 5 bases, in that order; junction bases with no gene match: 8. CDR3 length: 13 residues. Germline CDR1 is MDHEN and CDR2 is SYDVKM. The sequence was obtained from a man aged 40-49 years with HIV. The sample was unsorted PBMCs, taken 0.5 years after starting antiretroviral therapy. The gene calls are TRBV28 and TRBJ2-3; 8 bases agree with TRBD1. The CDR3 DNA reads as TGTGCCACTCGGCAGGGGGCGCGAGATACGCAGTATTTT. Encoded protein: CATRQGARDTQYF.